Listed here are 6 T cell receptor beta chains from one sample, sequenced in a study of T cell changes during pregnancy in multiple sclerosis. Generated by immunoSEQ multiplex PCR, the TCRdb table keeps only in-frame clones and is missing some. Seen here are 90,000 to 130,000 clones, about 93% observed once, and the top ten hold 1.5% to 1.7%. The input for sequencing was peripheral blood, taken in the third trimester of pregnancy. These receptors were collected from a female donor with multiple sclerosis, enrolled in a pregnancy study.

V and J are TRBV7-9 and TRBJ2-1; 11 nucleotides line up with TRBD2. The V segment lost 5 bases and the J segment 2 bases; nucleotides outside the gene matches: 2. The germline CDR1 and CDR2 sequences are SEHNR and FQNEAQ (reference sequence). The length of the CDR3 is 15 residues. CDR3 DNA sequence: TGTGCCAGCAGCGCGACTAGCGGGGCCTACAATGAGCAGTTCTTC. Protein: CASSATSGAYNEQFF.

The CDR3 loop is CASSAQGVGNQPQHF. The CDR3 DNA reads TGTGCCAGTAGTGCCCAGGGGGTCGGCAATCAGCCCCAGCATTTT. The rearrangement joins TRBV19 to TRBJ1-5, with TRBD1 matching 7 bases. The V gene end was trimmed by 5 bases and the J gene end by 2 bases; junction bases not matched to a gene: 6. The CDR3 has 15 amino acids. CDR1 LNHDA and CDR2 SQIVND come from the germline V gene (reference sequence).

J is TRBJ1-2 and V is TRBV5-1; TRBD1 aligns across 8 bases. Germline V gene sequence: CDR1 SGHRS, CDR2 YFSETQ. This CDR3 region has 17 residues. The V gene end was trimmed by 5 bases and the J gene end by 3 bases; junction bases not matched to a gene: 15. The CDR3 here is CASSPDRGIRIDYGYTF. The CDR3, as DNA: TGCGCCAGCAGTCCAGACAGGGGCATACGAATCGACTATGGCTACACCTTC. Filled out from reference TRBV5-1 and TRBJ1-2, the complete variable domain reads KAGVTQTPRYLIKTRGQQVTLSCSPISGHRSVSWYQQTPGQGLQFLFEYFSETQRNKGNFPGRFSGRQFSNSRSEMNVSTLELGDSALYLCASSPDRGIRIDYGYTFGSGTRLTVV.

This clone was seen once. The rearrangement uses TRBV10-3 and TRBJ2-7; the match to TRBD1 covers 9 bases. The CDR3 totals 14 residues. Germline V gives CDR1 ENHRY, CDR2 SYGVKD. Germline trimming cut 9 bases from V and 2 bases from J; bases unmatched to any gene: 8. The chain's CDR3 is CAMKDRGDAYEQYF. The CDR3 DNA sequence: TGTGCCATGAAGGACAGGGGTGACGCCTACGAGCAGTACTTC.

This chain uses TRBV10-3 with TRBJ1-1; D ambiguous. Trimming removed 3 bases from V and 1 base from J, with 12 bases in between. Germline V gene data show CDR1 as ENHRY and CDR2 as SYGVKD. The CDR3 runs to 15 residues. The CDR3 DNA sequence: TGTGCCATCAGTGACAGACAAGGCAAGAACACTGAAGCTTTCTTT. Its protein is CAISDRQGKNTEAFF.

V usage is TRBV5-6 and J usage is TRBJ2-7; TRBD1 agrees at 8 bases. V lost 3 bases, J lost 0 bases, and 5 bases stayed unmatched. This CDR3 comprises 15 residues. The germline CDR1 and CDR2 sequences are SGHDT and YYEEEE. The CDR3: CASSSLGTGSYEQYF. In nucleotides, the CDR3 is TGTGCCAGCAGCTCCTTAGGGACAGGCTCCTACGAGCAGTACTTC.